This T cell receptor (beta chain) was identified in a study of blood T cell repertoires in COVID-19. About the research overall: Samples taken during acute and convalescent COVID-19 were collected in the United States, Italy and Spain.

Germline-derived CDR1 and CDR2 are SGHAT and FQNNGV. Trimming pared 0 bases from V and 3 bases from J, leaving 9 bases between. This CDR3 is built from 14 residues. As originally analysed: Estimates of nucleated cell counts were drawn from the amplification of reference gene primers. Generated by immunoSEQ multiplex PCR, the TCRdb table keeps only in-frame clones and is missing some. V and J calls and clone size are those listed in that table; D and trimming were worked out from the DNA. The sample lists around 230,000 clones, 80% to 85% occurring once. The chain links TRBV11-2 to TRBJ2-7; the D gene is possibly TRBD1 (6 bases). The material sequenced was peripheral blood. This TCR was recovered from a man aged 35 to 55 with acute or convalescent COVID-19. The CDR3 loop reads CASSLDVRGYEQYF. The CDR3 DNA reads TGTGCCAGCAGCTTAGATGTCAGGGGCTACGAGCAGTACTTC.